This section outlines one T cell receptor beta chain sequence together with its context. Its antigen is not known. The data belong to a study of cytomegalovirus exposure and HLA in healthy donors. Study-wide results and limits: With later analysis, a missense DCLRE1C variant became linked to TCR beta V- and J-gene trimming.

This PCR relied on a set of 60 Vbeta primers and 13 Jbeta primers. Clones were read by immunoSEQ multiplex PCR, and TCRdb kept only the in-frame ones, dropping some. The profile shows over 150,000 clones, roughly 80% of them singletons. With 5 bases removed from V and 5 bases from J, the gap between germline ends came to 15 bases. The germline V gene encodes CDR1 SGHDN and CDR2 FVKESK. This CDR3 comprises 15 residues. The clonotype was recovered from a man aged 30 to 39 in good health and CMV-seronegative. Source material: PBMCs. This chain connects TRBV14 to TRBJ2-2; the D is unclear. The DNA of the CDR3 is TGTGCCAGCAGCTTGCCGGTCGCCGGGACCGGGGAGCTGTTTTTT. The encoded protein is CASSLPVAGTGELFF.